These 23 T cell receptor beta chains originate from one sample sequenced in a study of blood T cell repertoires in COVID-19. Profiling relied on immunoSEQ multiplex PCR, and the TCRdb table lists in-frame clones only, not all of them. This sample has 40,000 or so clones, with 89% found just once. The sample consisted of peripheral blood. Every receptor here comes from a human donor in a cohort sampled during active COVID-19.

This chain uses TRBV29-1 with TRBJ1-2; 10 bases match TRBD1. From germline, CDR1 is SQVTM and CDR2 ANQGSEA. This CDR3 has 14 residues. J was trimmed by 6 bases and V by 6 bases; bases with no gene match: 10. CDR3 region: CSVGQGPKTDGYTF. As DNA, the CDR3 is TGCAGCGTGGGACAGGGGCCCAAAACCGATGGCTACACCTTC.

The CDR3 here is CASSPGRPGGQPQHF. The DNA of the CDR3 is TGTGCCAGCAGCCCAGGGAGACCAGGGGGTCAGCCCCAGCATTTT. V gene TRBV7-2 combines with J gene TRBJ1-5; 7 bases map to TRBD1. Germline V CDR1 and CDR2: SGHTA, FQGNSA. Losses at the gene ends were 5 bases for V and 6 bases for J; bases not matched to a gene: 10. The CDR3 is made up of 15 amino acids.

This sequence joins TRBV11-2 and TRBJ1-6; TRBD1 matches at 7 bases. The CDR3 is 18 amino acids. V dropped 5 bases and J dropped 5; count of bases not matched to a gene: 15. Germline-derived CDR1 and CDR2 are SGHAT and FQNNGV. CDR3 residues: CASSPPFPDREDNSPLHF. CDR3 coding DNA: TGTGCCAGCAGCCCACCCTTCCCCGACAGGGAAGATAATTCACCCCTCCACTTT.

This clone turned up a few times. The chain has TRBV5-4 and TRBJ1-3; 7 nucleotides match TRBD1. This CDR3 contains 13 residues. V shed 0 bases and J 11 bases; nucleotides not matched to a gene: 5. Germline CDR1 and CDR2: SGHNT and YYREEE (reference sequence). The CDR3 loop is CASSLGQGAAIYF. CDR3 DNA: TGTGCCAGCAGCTTGGGACAGGGAGCCGCCATATATTTT.

The V and J genes are TRBV9 and TRBJ2-7; 8 bases line up with TRBD1. The V gene end was trimmed by 0 bases and the J gene end by 2 bases; junction bases not matched to a gene: 4. CDR3 size: 15 residues. Germline V gene sequence: CDR1 SGDLS, CDR2 YYNGEE. CDR3 sequence reads: CASSVEQGGAYEQYF. CDR3 DNA: TGTGCCAGCAGCGTAGAACAGGGGGGCGCCTACGAGCAGTACTTC. Combining the CDR3 with reference TRBV9 and TRBJ2-7 gives the whole variable domain DSGVTQTPKHLITATGQRVTLRCSPRSGDLSVYWYQQSLDQGLQFLIQYYNGEERAKGNILERFSAQQFPDLHSELNLSSLELGDSALYFCASSVEQGGAYEQYFGPGTRLTVT.

The J gene is TRBJ1-1, the V gene TRBV18; tentative D call: TRBD1 (5 bases). This CDR3 spans 15 amino acids. Deletions cut 2 bases from V and 0 bases from J, with 10 bases between. Per germline, CDR1 KGHSH and CDR2 LQKENI. CDR3 loop: CASSPRADMNTEAFF. Here the CDR3 DNA reads TGTGCCAGCTCACCAAGGGCGGACATGAACACTGAAGCTTTCTTT.

The chain links TRBV28 to TRBJ1-6, with 8 positions matching TRBD1. Germline CDR1 and CDR2: MDHEN and SYDVKM. The J segment lost 10 bases and the V segment lost 4 bases, leaving 9 bases of the junction unmatched. The CDR3 runs to 15 residues. The CDR3 nucleotides are TGTGCCAGCAGTTCAACCACAGGGGGGGAGTCACCCCTCCACTTT. Translated, it gives CASSSTTGGESPLHF.

The rearrangement links TRBV19 to TRBJ1-6, with a tentative D call TRBD1 (6 bases). Germline V gives CDR1 LNHDA, CDR2 SQIVND (reference sequence). Trimming left V 5 bases short and J 7 bases short, with 15 bases between. The CDR3 length is 15 residues. As DNA, the CDR3 is TGTGCCAGTAGTGGGGGACACCAAGACAATTCACCCCTCCACTTT. Residues: CASSGGHQDNSPLHF.

Here the CDR3 DNA reads TGTGCCAGCAGCCCCAGGACAGGAGGCTACGAGCAGTACTTC. Translation: CASSPRTGGYEQYF. The chain combines TRBV2 with TRBJ2-7; the match to TRBD1 covers 7 bases. The CDR3 length is 14 residues. V gave up 6 bases and J gave up 3 bases; unmatched junction bases: 8. Germline V lookup: CDR1 SNHLY, CDR2 FYNNEI.

This clone was counted once. This chain uses TRBV24-1 with TRBJ1-2; 8 positions agree with TRBD1. The CDR3 has 15 amino acids. Germline CDR1 is KGHDR and CDR2 is SFDVKD. V gave up 4 bases and J gave up 6 bases; unmatched junction bases: 9. The CDR3 DNA sequence: TGTGCCACCAGTGACAGGGACAGGTCAGAGGATGGCTACACCTTC. It yields the protein CATSDRDRSEDGYTF.

This rearrangement joins TRBV19 to TRBJ1-5; possibly TRBD1 for D (5 bases). Trimming took off 1 base at V and 5 bases at J, with 15 bases between the two ends. Germline V gives CDR1 LNHDA, CDR2 SQIVND (reference sequence). The CDR3 covers 16 residues. CDR3 coding DNA: TGTGCCAGTAGTATAGTGGGTTGGGGCACCGATCAGCCCCAGCATTTT. Translated: CASSIVGWGTDQPQHF.

The rearrangement joins TRBV19 to TRBJ1-6; 7 bases are shared with TRBD1. The V segment lost 6 bases and the J segment 6 bases; nucleotides outside the gene matches: 2. Germline V gene sequence: CDR1 LNHDA, CDR2 SQIVND (reference sequence). The CDR3 covers 13 residues. The chain's CDR3 is CASRTGTNSPLHF. The CDR3 DNA reads TGTGCCAGTAGGACAGGGACTAATTCACCCCTCCACTTT.

CDR3 region: CATGQVLYEQYF. The CDR3 region has the DNA TGTGCCACGGGACAGGTCCTCTACGAGCAGTACTTC. The chain has TRBV6-5 and TRBJ2-7; 8 nucleotides agree with TRBD1. Germline V CDR1 and CDR2: MNHEY, SVGAGI. Germline trimming cut 10 bases from V and 3 bases from J; bases unmatched to any gene: 5. The CDR3 consists of 12 residues.

The V gene is TRBV27, the J gene TRBJ1-5; unclear D gene. CDR3 length: 11 amino acids. Germline V lookup: CDR1 MNHEY, CDR2 SMNVEV (reference sequence). Trimming took off 8 bases at V and 9 bases at J, with 11 bases between the two ends. CDR3 residues: CASHGEGPQHF. CDR3 DNA sequence: TGTGCCAGCCACGGTGAGGGGCCCCAGCATTTT.

The CDR3 DNA reads as TGTGCCAGCAGTCTAGGGGGCGAGGGGACTGAAGCTTTCTTT. It yields the protein CASSLGGEGTEAFF. The chain links TRBV4-2 to TRBJ1-1; TRBD1 agrees at 7 bases. Trimming took 6 bases from V and 5 from J; bases not matched to a gene: 9. Germline-derived CDR1 and CDR2 are LGHNA and YNFKEQ. The CDR3 spans 14 residues.

This clone was recorded only once. The rearrangement joins TRBV19 to TRBJ1-2; no reliable D call. Germline V gene sequence: CDR1 LNHDA, CDR2 SQIVND (reference sequence). With 3 bases removed from V and 4 bases from J, the gap between germline ends came to 9 bases. The CDR3 is 13 residues long. The CDR3 coding sequence is TGTGCCAGTAGTATTACGCAGGCCTATGGCTACACCTTC. This encodes CASSITQAYGYTF.

The chain links TRBV27 to TRBJ1-5; D is ambiguous. Between the trimmed V and J ends, which lost 6 bases and 4 bases, there was a span of 7 bases. This CDR3 is built from 12 residues. Germline lookup yields CDR1 MNHEY and CDR2 SMNVEV (reference sequence). CDR3 coding DNA: TGTGCCAGCAGCAAGCATAATCAGCCCCAGCATTTT. Translated, it gives CASSKHNQPQHF.

This clone was recorded once. The chain employs TRBV10-3 and TRBJ1-6; no clear D. From germline, CDR1 is ENHRY and CDR2 SYGVKD. The CDR3 consists of 17 residues. V lost 2 bases to trimming and J lost 0 bases, with 11 bases between them. The CDR3 is CAISEIGRSSYNSPLHF. The CDR3 DNA follows: TGTGCCATCAGTGAGATCGGTCGAAGCTCCTATAATTCACCCCTCCACTTT.

The chain carries TRBV27 and TRBJ1-1; D is possibly TRBD1 (6 bases). The CDR3 is 16 amino acids. Germline loops: CDR1 MNHEY, CDR2 SMNVEV (reference sequence). With 0 bases removed from V and 7 bases from J, the gap between germline ends came to 18 bases. The CDR3 protein is CASSLSPTGGGIEAFF. For the CDR3, the DNA is TGTGCCAGCAGTTTATCACCGACAGGCGGGGGGATTGAAGCTTTCTTT.

The genes are TRBV19 and TRBJ1-5; D call uncertain. There are 13 residues in the CDR3. V was trimmed by 3 bases and J by 9 bases, leaving 12 bases between them. CDR1 and CDR2 (germline): LNHDA, SQIVND (reference sequence). Here the CDR3 reads CASSMGPGGPQHF. In DNA, the CDR3 is TGTGCCAGTAGTATGGGCCCGGGAGGGCCCCAGCATTTT.

This clone was recorded once. The chain links TRBV25-1 to TRBJ1-2, with TRBD1 matching over 9 bases. The CDR3 runs 15 residues. V lost 2 bases to trimming and J lost 4 bases; unmatched junction nucleotides: 5. Germline V gene data show CDR1 as MGHDK and CDR2 as SYGVNS. The CDR3 region has the DNA TGTGCCAGCAGTGAAGGGACAGGGAACGGCTATGGCTACACCTTC. Protein product: CASSEGTGNGYGYTF.

This sequence joins TRBV29-1 and TRBJ1-1; unclear D gene. CDR1 and CDR2 (germline): SQVTM, ANQGSEA. With 4 bases removed from V and 3 bases from J, the gap between germline ends came to 9 bases. The CDR3 is 12 amino acids. CDR3 in DNA: TGCAGCGTTGGAGAGGAGGACACTGAAGCTTTCTTT. Its protein is CSVGEEDTEAFF.

This rearrangement joins TRBV11-2 to TRBJ2-2; TRBD2 aligns across 9 bases. CDR1 and CDR2 (germline): SGHAT, FQNNGV. The CDR3 runs to 16 residues. Trimming at V came to 5 bases and at J to 2 bases, leaving 6 bases not matched to a gene. Here the CDR3 DNA reads TGTGCCAGCAGCCCTAGGCGGGGGGGTAACACCGGGGAGCTGTTTTTT. Translating it yields CASSPRRGGNTGELFF. Using reference TRBV11-2 and TRBJ2-2 for the parts outside the CDR3, the full variable domain is EAGVAQSPRYKIIEKRQSVAFWCNPISGHATLYWYQQILGQGPKLLIQFQNNGVVDDSQLPKDRFSAERLKGVDSTLKIQPAKLEDSAVYLCASSPRRGGNTGELFFGEGSRLTVL.